This T cell receptor (beta chain) was recorded in a study of cytomegalovirus exposure and HLA in healthy donors. A multiplex PCR was run with 60 Vbeta primers and 13 Jbeta primers. Profiling relied on immunoSEQ multiplex PCR, and the TCRdb table lists in-frame clones only, not all of them. The sample consists of approximately 190,000 clones, roughly 80% of them appearing once. Study-wide results and limits: TCR beta chains associated with HLA were, in a later analysis, more clonally expanded than equally common others.

This clone has only one observation. The antigen remains undetermined. Sequencing was performed on PBMCs. The TCR comes from a woman aged 25-40 years in good health and CMV-seropositive.

The CDR3, as DNA: TGTGCCAGCAGCTCGGGACAGGTGAAAAATGAAAAACTGTTTTTT. Its translation is CASSSGQVKNEKLFF. The chain is built from TRBV11-2 and TRBJ1-4; 8 bases fit TRBD1. In germline, CDR1 is SGHAT, CDR2 FQNNGV. This CDR3 contains 15 residues. Trimming cost V 4 bases and J 5 bases; bases outside gene matches: 6.